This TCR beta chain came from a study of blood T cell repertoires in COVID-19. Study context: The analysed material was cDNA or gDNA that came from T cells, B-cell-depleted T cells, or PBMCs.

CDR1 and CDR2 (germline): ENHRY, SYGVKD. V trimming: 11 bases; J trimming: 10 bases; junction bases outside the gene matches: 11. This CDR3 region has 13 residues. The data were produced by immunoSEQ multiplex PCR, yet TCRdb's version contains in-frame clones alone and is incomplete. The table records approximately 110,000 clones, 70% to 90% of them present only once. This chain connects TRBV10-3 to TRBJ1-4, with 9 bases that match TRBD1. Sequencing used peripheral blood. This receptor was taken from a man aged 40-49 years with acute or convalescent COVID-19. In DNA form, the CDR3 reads TGTGCCTCCGGCCCTGGACAGGGGTTAAAACTGTTTTTT. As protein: CASGPGQGLKLFF.